This passage covers 20 T cell receptor beta chains from one sample sequenced in a study of identifying expanded T cells in peripheral blood. Profiling relied on immunoSEQ multiplex PCR, and the TCRdb table lists in-frame clones only, not all of them. The sample holds tens of thousands of clones, about 85% seen once. The sample comprised blood. These receptors all come from a person aged 18-70 years in good health.

This clone occurred a few times. The chain is built from TRBV5-1 and TRBJ2-2; TRBD1 agrees at 9 bases. Trimming took 4 bases from V and 9 from J; bases not matched to a gene: 4. Germline V gene sequence: CDR1 SGHRS, CDR2 YFSETQ. The CDR3 is 13 residues long. CDR3 region: CASSKDRGRELFF. The CDR3 DNA is TGCGCCAGCAGCAAGGACAGGGGCCGGGAGCTGTTTTTT.

CDR3 protein: CASSLGAGYSPLHF. The CDR3 DNA reads as TGTGCCAGCAGCTTAGGTGCCGGGTATTCACCCCTCCACTTT. The chain recombines TRBV7-2 with TRBJ1-6; no reliable D call. The CDR3 runs 14 residues. V dropped 1 base and J dropped 8 bases, with 9 bases sitting between them. Germline CDR1 is SGHTA and CDR2 is FQGNSA.

This clone has a single count. J is TRBJ2-7 and V is TRBV5-4; D ambiguous. Trimming stripped 4 bases from V and 3 bases from J, with 11 bases between. The CDR3 runs 13 residues. Germline V gene data show CDR1 as SGHNT and CDR2 as YYREEE (reference sequence). This CDR3 is CASSPESGYEQYF. CDR3 DNA: TGTGCCAGCAGCCCGGAATCCGGCTACGAGCAGTACTTC. The full variable domain, its missing parts supplied by reference TRBV5-4 and TRBJ2-7, is ETGVTQSPTHLIKTRGQQVTLRCSSQSGHNTVSWYQQALGQGPQFIFQYYREEENGRGNFPPRFSGLQFPNYSSELNVNALELDDSALYLCASSPESGYEQYFGPGTRLTVT.

This clone was recorded a few times. V and J are TRBV5-6 and TRBJ1-5, with D maybe TRBD1 (5 bases). The CDR3 length is 14 residues. Trimming shortened V by 1 base and J by 4 bases, and 9 bases separated the two germline ends. Germline V gives CDR1 SGHDT, CDR2 YYEEEE. The CDR3 DNA reads as TGTGCCAGCAGCTTGACAGGTACGAATCAGCCCCAGCATTTT. Translating gives CASSLTGTNQPQHF.

This clone appeared a single time. This chain uses TRBV7-9 with TRBJ1-2, with 7 bases matching TRBD1. Germline CDR1 is SEHNR and CDR2 is FQNEAQ (reference sequence). V dropped 3 bases and J dropped 0; count of bases not matched to a gene: 1. The CDR3 consists of 14 residues. The CDR3 region is CASSLDRTNYGYTF. The CDR3 DNA follows: TGTGCCAGCAGCTTGGACAGGACTAACTATGGCTACACCTTC.

The chain couples TRBV9 to TRBJ2-5; D possibly uses TRBD1 or TRBD2 (6 bases each). The V gene lost 3 bases and the J gene lost 5 bases, with 11 bases spanning the gap. The germline V gene encodes CDR1 SGDLS and CDR2 YYNGEE. The CDR3 consists of 13 residues. The CDR3 is CASSGGAGETQYF. The CDR3 region has the DNA TGTGCCAGCAGCGGGGGGGCTGGGGAGACCCAGTACTTC.

The chain has TRBV11-2 and TRBJ1-3; no definite D call. Germline V gives CDR1 SGHAT, CDR2 FQNNGV. The V end was cut by 5 bases, the J end by 6 bases, with 14 bases between. The CDR3 has 14 residues. The CDR3 here is CASSRLRGENTIYF. The CDR3 DNA follows: TGTGCCAGCAGCCGACTCCGGGGTGAAAACACCATATATTTT.

The chain has TRBV9 and TRBJ1-2; D ambiguous. Trimming stripped 0 bases from V and 2 bases from J, with 5 bases between. The germline V gene has CDR1 SGDLS and CDR2 YYNGEE. This CDR3 spans 13 amino acids. The CDR3 sequence is CASSVDRNYGYTF. Here the CDR3 DNA reads TGTGCCAGCAGCGTAGACAGAAACTATGGCTACACCTTC. Complete variable domain (other parts from reference TRBV9 and TRBJ1-2): DSGVTQTPKHLITATGQRVTLRCSPRSGDLSVYWYQQSLDQGLQFLIQYYNGEERAKGNILERFSAQQFPDLHSELNLSSLELGDSALYFCASSVDRNYGYTFGSGTRLTVV.

This clone was counted a few times. This chain uses TRBV4-1 with TRBJ1-5, with 7 bases lining up with TRBD1. This CDR3 is built from 13 residues. V trimming: 6 bases; J trimming: 6 bases; junction bases outside the gene matches: 5. Germline values: CDR1 MGHRA, CDR2 YSYEKL. In DNA form, the CDR3 reads TGCGCCAGCAGTCTTAACAGGGGTCAGCCCCAGCATTTT. Its protein is CASSLNRGQPQHF.

The CDR3 is CASSWGGEQYF. CDR3 bases: TGTGCCAGCAGCTGGGGGGGCGAGCAGTACTTC. The chain joins TRBV5-6 to TRBJ2-7, with 7 bases that match TRBD2. Germline values: CDR1 SGHDT, CDR2 YYEEEE. This CDR3 comprises 11 residues. The V segment lost 3 bases and the J segment 6 bases; nucleotides outside the gene matches: 0.

This chain uses TRBV9 with TRBJ2-1, with a tentative D call TRBD2 (7 bases). The CDR3 spans 14 residues. Germline CDR1 reads SGDLS; CDR2 reads YYNGEE. V was pared by 2 bases and J by 7 bases, with 13 bases between. In DNA form, the CDR3 reads TGTGCCAGCAGCGTTCGGGGGGCCAGGAATGAGCAGTTCTTC. Protein sequence: CASSVRGARNEQFF.

The chain couples TRBV7-2 to TRBJ2-5, with D hard to call. The CDR3 length is 13 residues. Trimming stripped 1 base from V and 5 bases from J, with 8 bases between. CDR1 and CDR2 from the germline V gene are SGHTA and FQGNSA. CDR3 sequence: CASSLVGSETQYF. The CDR3 DNA reads as TGTGCCAGCAGCTTAGTGGGTTCGGAGACCCAGTACTTC. The whole variable domain, remainder taken from reference TRBV7-2 and TRBJ2-5, is GAGVSQSPSNKVTEKGKDVELRCDPISGHTALYWYRQSLGQGLEFLIYFQGNSAPDKSGLPSDRFSAERTGGSVSTLTIQRTQQEDSAVYLCASSLVGSETQYFGPGTRLLVL.

The chain recombines TRBV7-6 with TRBJ2-7; 9 nucleotides match TRBD1. The V gene's germline CDR1 is SGHVS and CDR2 FNYEAQ. The CDR3 consists of 14 residues. V lost 7 bases to trimming and J lost 6 bases; unmatched junction nucleotides: 10. For the CDR3, the DNA is TGTGCCAGCAATCCGGGACAGGGTTGGGGCGAGCAGTACTTC. Protein product: CASNPGQGWGEQYF.

The chain joins TRBV7-2 to TRBJ1-1; no definite D call. V lost 6 bases and J lost 0, with 14 bases in between. CDR3 length equals 15 residues. Germline V lookup: CDR1 SGHTA, CDR2 FQGNSA. In DNA form, the CDR3 reads TGTGCCAGCAGAAGTAGGGCCACTCTGAACACTGAAGCTTTCTTT. The encoded protein is CASRSRATLNTEAFF.

The V and J genes are TRBV7-2 and TRBJ2-5; TRBD1 is a possible D gene (6 bases). V dropped 5 bases and J dropped 10 bases, with 17 bases sitting between them. Germline V CDR1 and CDR2: SGHTA, FQGNSA. This CDR3 is built from 13 residues. CDR3 sequence: CASSPRDKGGQYF. CDR3 bases: TGTGCCAGCAGCCCCCGGGACAAAGGGGGCCAGTACTTC.

V and J are TRBV5-6 and TRBJ1-2, with a weak D call TRBD1 (6 bases). V was cut by 2 bases and J by 2 bases, with 7 bases left in between. This CDR3 is built from 13 residues. CDR1 and CDR2 (germline): SGHDT, YYEEEE. CDR3 nucleotide sequence: TGTGCCAGCAGCTTCGGACAGAACTATGGCTACACCTTC. This encodes CASSFGQNYGYTF.

The CDR3 loop is CASSVNWGNWNEQFF. For the CDR3, the DNA is TGTGCCAGCAGCGTGAATTGGGGCAATTGGAATGAGCAGTTCTTC. V usage is TRBV5-6 and J usage is TRBJ2-1; maybe TRBD1 (5 bases). This CDR3 comprises 15 residues. V lost 4 bases, J lost 7 bases, and 18 bases lay in between. Germline V gene sequence: CDR1 SGHDT, CDR2 YYEEEE.

The V gene is TRBV5-1, the J gene TRBJ2-1, with D possibly matching TRBD2 (6 bases). The CDR3 spans 15 residues. Trimming took 0 bases from V and 5 from J, leaving 12 bases between them. CDR1 and CDR2 (germline): SGHRS, YFSETQ. DNA of the CDR3: TGCGCCAGCAGCTTGGCGGGGGTCAGCAACAATGAGCAGTTCTTC. Translated: CASSLAGVSNNEQFF.

In this sample, this clone turned up once. V is TRBV27 and J is TRBJ1-1, with D perhaps matching TRBD1 (6 bases). The CDR3 length is 17 residues. V lost 7 bases, J lost 1 base, and 22 bases lay in between. Per germline, CDR1 MNHEY and CDR2 SMNVEV (reference sequence). DNA for the CDR3: TGTGCCAGCAACCCCCTGGGAATCGGACAGCCGAACACTGAAGCTTTCTTT. It is translated as CASNPLGIGQPNTEAFF.

CDR3 protein: CAISAGGLPGEQYF. The DNA for the CDR3 is TGTGCCATCAGTGCTGGTGGGCTGCCGGGCGAGCAGTACTTC. This chain joins TRBV10-3 and TRBJ2-7; D is unresolved. This CDR3 has 14 amino acids. The V gene lost 4 bases and the J gene lost 6 bases, with 16 bases spanning the gap. Per germline, CDR1 ENHRY and CDR2 SYGVKD.